These T cell receptor beta chains were read from a single sample in a study of control samples from healthy donors and cancer patients. The protocol was immunoSEQ multiplex PCR, while the TCRdb copy is restricted to in-frame clones and leaves out a portion. Counted here are 45,000 or so clones, 75% to 95% occurring once; the ten biggest clones make up 22%. The sequencing sample was made of PBMCs. The receptors originated from a woman between 40 and 55 years old with head and neck cancer. CDR3s include the opening cysteine and the closing phenylalanine or tryptophan. A D gene is named only where the DNA matches it firmly. Not all rows give a size; the values are once, few, many and, for expanded clones, a class.

clone_size: NA
d_call: NA
j_call: TRBJ2-1
v_call: TRBV19
cdr3_nt: TGTGCCAGTAGTTCCTTGGGCCCCTACAATGAGCAGTTCTTC
cdr3_aa: CASSSLGPYNEQFF

clone_size: NA
d_call: TRBD2
j_call: TRBJ2-7
v_call: TRBV5-1
cdr3_nt: TGCGCCAGCAGCTCCGGGACTAGCGGGTCCTACGAGCAGTACTTC
cdr3_aa: CASSSGTSGSYEQYF

clone_size: NA
d_call: NA
j_call: TRBJ1-1
v_call: TRBV28
cdr3_nt: TGTGCCAGCCGCACAGGCATAAACACTGAAGCTTTCTTT
cdr3_aa: CASRTGINTEAFF

clone_size: NA
d_call: NA
j_call: TRBJ1-1
v_call: TRBV5-6
cdr3_nt: TGTGCCAGCAGCTTGTCCCCGACAGGTGAAATTGAAGCTTTCTTT
cdr3_aa: CASSLSPTGEIEAFF

clone_size: NA
d_call: NA
j_call: TRBJ2-4
v_call: TRBV4-1
cdr3_nt: TGCGCCAGCAGCCTCGTACACCCACGATTAGCCAAAAACATTCAGTACTTC
cdr3_aa: CASSLVHPRLAKNIQYF

clone_size: NA
d_call: TRBD1
j_call: TRBJ2-7
v_call: TRBV14
cdr3_nt: TGTGCCAGCAGCCAAGCAGGGGGTTCGGGGGAGCAGTACTTC
cdr3_aa: CASSQAGGSGEQYF

clone_size: NA
d_call: TRBD1
j_call: TRBJ1-1
v_call: TRBV18
cdr3_nt: TGTGCCAGCTCACCGGGGACAGGGGGCGCGACCACTGAAGCTTTCTTT
cdr3_aa: CASSPGTGGATTEAFF

clone_size: NA
d_call: TRBD1
j_call: TRBJ1-2
v_call: TRBV27
cdr3_nt: TGTGCCAGCAGTTTGGGACAGAGCTACTATGGCTACACCTTC
cdr3_aa: CASSLGQSYYGYTF

clone_size: NA
d_call: TRBD1
j_call: TRBJ1-2
v_call: TRBV29-1
cdr3_nt: TGCAGCGTTGAGGGGGACAGCTATGGCTACACCTTC
cdr3_aa: CSVEGDSYGYTF

clone_size: few
d_call: NA
j_call: TRBJ1-2
v_call: TRBV12-5
cdr3_nt: TGTGCTAGTAGTCAGGGGCACTATGGCTACACCTTC
cdr3_aa: CASSQGHYGYTF

clone_size: NA
d_call: NA
j_call: TRBJ1-4
v_call: TRBV28
cdr3_nt: TGTGCCAGCAGTTTCCCAGCAACTAATGAAAAACTGTTTTTT
cdr3_aa: CASSFPATNEKLFF

clone_size: NA
d_call: NA
j_call: TRBJ2-3
v_call: TRBV28
cdr3_nt: TGTGCCAGCAGTTTCCTCCGGAAGCCAGATACGCAGTATTTT
cdr3_aa: CASSFLRKPDTQYF

clone_size: NA
d_call: TRBD1
j_call: TRBJ1-2
v_call: TRBV2
cdr3_nt: TGTGCCAGCCGACAGGGGGGTGGCTACACCTTC
cdr3_aa: CASRQGGGYTF

clone_size: NA
d_call: NA
j_call: TRBJ1-2
v_call: TRBV2
cdr3_nt: TGTGCCAGCAGCGGTACGCAATTTAACTATGGCTACACCTTC
cdr3_aa: CASSGTQFNYGYTF

clone_size: once
d_call: TRBD2
j_call: TRBJ2-1
v_call: TRBV7-9
cdr3_nt: TGTGCCAGCAGCTCCTCCGGGATCGGGAGGAGTCACAATGAGCAGTTCTTC
cdr3_aa: CASSSSGIGRSHNEQFF

clone_size: NA
d_call: TRBD1
j_call: TRBJ1-2
v_call: TRBV28
cdr3_nt: TGTGCCAGCAGTCAGTCCGGGACAGGATTATCAGGCTACACCTTC
cdr3_aa: CASSQSGTGLSGYTF

clone_size: NA
d_call: NA
j_call: TRBJ1-2
v_call: TRBV27
cdr3_nt: TGTGCCAGCAGTTTATACTCACCGGACTATGGCTACACCTTC
cdr3_aa: CASSLYSPDYGYTF

clone_size: NA
d_call: TRBD2
j_call: TRBJ2-1
v_call: TRBV11-3
cdr3_nt: TGTGCCAGCAGCTTAAGAGGGGAGGGAGTAGACAATGAGCAGTTCTTC
cdr3_aa: CASSLRGEGVDNEQFF

clone_size: NA
d_call: NA
j_call: TRBJ2-2
v_call: TRBV6-4
cdr3_nt: TGTGCCAGCCGCCCCTGGGCAGGAAAAAAGAACACCGGGGAGCTGTTTTTT
cdr3_aa: CASRPWAGKKNTGELFF

clone_size: NA
d_call: NA
j_call: TRBJ1-1
v_call: TRBV6-5
cdr3_nt: TGTGCCAGCAAGAAGGGAGGGAGGGGCACTGAAGCTTTCTTT
cdr3_aa: CASKKGGRGTEAFF

clone_size: NA
d_call: NA
j_call: TRBJ1-2
v_call: TRBV5-1
cdr3_nt: TGCGCCAGCAGCTTGGATCTGGGGAGCTATGGCTACACCTTC
cdr3_aa: CASSLDLGSYGYTF

clone_size: NA
d_call: TRBD1
j_call: TRBJ2-7
v_call: TRBV7-9
cdr3_nt: TGTGCCAGCAGCTTGATACAGGGGGCCTACGAGCAGTACTTC
cdr3_aa: CASSLIQGAYEQYF

clone_size: NA
d_call: NA
j_call: TRBJ2-3
v_call: TRBV7-2
cdr3_nt: TGTGCCAGCAGCTTAGTCGGGGGCAATACGCAGTATTTT
cdr3_aa: CASSLVGGNTQYF